The 2 T cell receptor beta chains given below trace back to one sample, sequenced in a study of early T cells in non-severe SARS-CoV-2 infection. A single record per CDR3 protein comes from TCRdb applying MiXCR to the 5' RACE reads. The sample includes approximately 70,000 distinct CDR3 sequences, about 5% of them seen just once. The material sequenced was whole blood, taken at baseline. The receptors were gathered from an adult who was a healthcare worker with PCR-confirmed SARS-CoV-2 infection or an uninfected control (not recorded which).

This clonotype has more than one count but fewer than ten. The gene calls are TRBV20-1 and TRBJ2-7; D could derive from TRBD1 or TRBD2 (5 bases each). The CDR3 spans 13 residues. Trimming left V 2 bases short and J 3 bases short, with 11 bases between. CDR1 and CDR2 (germline): DFQATT, SNEGSKA (reference sequence). CDR3 sequence: CSARTGLDYEQYF. The CDR3 DNA is TGCAGTGCTAGAACGGGGCTCGACTACGAGCAGTACTTC.

This clonotype was observed a handful of times. The V and J genes are TRBV27 and TRBJ2-7, with 7 nucleotides matching TRBD1. Unmatched junction bases numbered 13, after V lost 5 bases and J lost 3 bases. The CDR3 spans 16 residues. In germline, CDR1 is MNHEY, CDR2 SMNVEV (reference sequence). The CDR3 spells CASSLSSGTDFYEQYF. In DNA form, the CDR3 reads TGTGCCAGCAGTCTTTCCTCCGGGACAGACTTCTACGAGCAGTACTTC.